This T cell receptor (beta chain) derives from a study of technical replicates of blood from a handful of donors. The method was immunoSEQ multiplex PCR; TCRdb's version includes in-frame clones alone and lacks a portion of them. The sample carries roughly 100,000 clones, approximately 96% recorded once. This clone was counted once. V lost 8 bases to trimming and J lost 7 bases, with 18 bases between them. Germline V gene lookup returns CDR1 MNHEY and CDR2 SVGAGI. The CDR3 has 13 amino acids. This chain joins TRBV6-5 and TRBJ2-7; the D gene is possibly TRBD2 (5 bases). Input material: T cells isolated from PBMCs. This TCR came from a human donor in good health. CDR3 protein: CASEGYSGLEQYF. In DNA, the CDR3 is TGTGCCAGCGAGGGTTATAGTGGTTTAGAGCAGTACTTC.